This entry lists 31 T cell receptor beta chains sequenced from one sample in a study of cytotoxic CD8 clonotypes in ibrutinib-treated CLL. Measured with immunoSEQ multiplex PCR; TCRdb has only the in-frame clones, and not every one. In the table there are roughly 150,000 clones, 70% to 85% of which are singletons. Specimen: PBMCs, collected after 24 months of ibrutinib treatment. These receptors all come from a human donor with chronic lymphocytic leukemia.

This CDR3 reads CASNDRSAEPQHF. CDR3 nucleotide sequence: TGTGCCAGCAACGACAGATCAGCTGAGCCCCAGCATTTT. This rearrangement joins TRBV6-6 to TRBJ1-5; D may be TRBD1 (5 bases). The CDR3 consists of 13 residues. V was trimmed by 7 bases and J by 8 bases, leaving 15 bases between them. The germline V gene has CDR1 MNHNY and CDR2 SVGAGI (reference sequence).

The CDR3 protein is CASSAGQVLNTGELFF. The CDR3 region has the DNA TGTGCCAGCTCTGCGGGACAGGTACTAAACACCGGGGAGCTGTTTTTT. The chain has TRBV18 and TRBJ2-2; 8 nucleotides match TRBD1. V gave up 6 bases and J gave up 2 bases; unmatched junction bases: 8. CDR3 length: 16 residues. Germline CDR1 and CDR2: KGHSH and LQKENI. Using reference TRBV18 and TRBJ2-2 for the parts outside the CDR3, the full variable domain is NAGVMQNPRHLVRRRGQEARLRCSPMKGHSHVYWYRQLPEEGLKFMVYLQKENIIDESGMPKERFSAEFPKEGPSILRIQQVVRGDSAAYFCASSAGQVLNTGELFFGEGSRLTVL.

The chain carries TRBV6-1 and TRBJ1-1; 7 nucleotides agree with TRBD1. V gave up 2 bases and J gave up 1 base; unmatched junction bases: 4. Germline V gene lookup returns CDR1 MNHNS and CDR2 SASEGT. CDR3 length equals 15 residues. The CDR3 coding sequence is TGTGCCAGCAGTGAATCCGGACAGGCGAACACTGAAGCTTTCTTT. This translates into CASSESGQANTEAFF.

The V and J genes are TRBV6-5 and TRBJ1-3, with 7 bases fitting TRBD1. CDR1 is MNHEY and CDR2 is SVGAGI in the germline V gene. The CDR3 extends over 15 amino acids. V shed 6 bases and J 2 bases; nucleotides not matched to a gene: 7. CDR3 in amino acids: CASSKTGTTGNTIYF. For the CDR3, the DNA is TGTGCCAGCAGCAAGACAGGGACAACTGGAAACACCATATATTTT.

The chain links TRBV2 to TRBJ2-5; D call uncertain. The CDR3 runs to 11 residues. The V end was cut by 6 bases, the J end by 1 base, with 3 bases between. Looked up from germline, CDR1 is SNHLY and CDR2 is FYNNEI. In nucleotides, the CDR3 is TGTGCCAGCAGCCTCCAAGAGACCCAGTACTTC. Translation: CASSLQETQYF.

J is TRBJ2-3 and V is TRBV7-2; D is possibly TRBD1 (6 bases). This CDR3 comprises 15 residues. The V gene lost 5 bases and the J gene lost 5 bases, with 17 bases spanning the gap. Looked up from germline, CDR1 is SGHTA and CDR2 is FQGNSA. CDR3 region: CASSTRGGGRDTQYF. The CDR3 DNA reads TGTGCCAGCAGCACACGGGGTGGGGGCCGAGATACGCAGTATTTT.

The V call is TRBV11-3, the J call TRBJ2-7; D perhaps matches TRBD1 (5 bases). Trimming cost V 6 bases and J 0 bases, with 12 bases left between them. Germline CDR1 SGHNT, CDR2 YENEEA. This CDR3 is built from 14 residues. CDR3: CASRVQEPSYEQYF. DNA of the CDR3: TGTGCCAGCAGAGTACAGGAGCCCTCCTACGAGCAGTACTTC.

The chain has TRBV19 and TRBJ2-2; D is perhaps TRBD2 (5 bases). Trimming took 1 base from V and 7 from J, leaving 7 bases between them. This CDR3 spans 13 amino acids. Germline V gene lookup returns CDR1 LNHDA and CDR2 SQIVND (reference sequence). This CDR3 reads CASSIVRGGELFF. The CDR3 DNA reads TGTGCCAGTAGTATAGTACGGGGCGGGGAGCTGTTTTTT.

V is TRBV30 and J is TRBJ2-7, with 7 bases lining up with TRBD2. This CDR3 is 12 amino acids long. CDR1 is GTSNPN and CDR2 is SVGIG in the germline V gene (reference sequence). The V gene end was trimmed by 1 base and the J gene end by 5 bases; junction bases not matched to a gene: 2. CDR3 protein: CAWSALADEQYF. The CDR3 DNA reads TGTGCCTGGAGTGCGCTAGCGGACGAGCAGTACTTC.

The rearrangement links TRBV6-1 to TRBJ1-1, with TRBD1 matching 7 bases. The V gene end was trimmed by 2 bases and the J gene end by 0 bases; junction bases not matched to a gene: 3. From germline, CDR1 is MNHNS and CDR2 SASEGT. The CDR3 totals 15 residues. Written as DNA, the CDR3 is TGTGCCAGCAGTGAAATGGGACAGATGAACACTGAAGCTTTCTTT. This encodes CASSEMGQMNTEAFF.

V and J are TRBV5-1 and TRBJ2-6; D not resolved. Trimming took 4 bases from V and 0 from J, leaving 14 bases between them. This CDR3 region has 17 residues. Germline lookup yields CDR1 SGHRS and CDR2 YFSETQ. CDR3 protein: CASSKLGPNSGANVLTF. Here the CDR3 DNA reads TGCGCCAGCAGCAAGCTGGGCCCCAACTCTGGGGCCAACGTCCTGACTTTC.

The genes are TRBV18 and TRBJ1-2, with a tentative D call TRBD1 (5 bases). Germline lookup yields CDR1 KGHSH and CDR2 LQKENI. Trimming removed 3 bases from V and 4 bases from J, with 18 bases in between. This CDR3 is 16 amino acids long. CDR3 in amino acids: CASSPGTSSEGYGYTF. The CDR3 DNA reads as TGTGCCAGCTCACCTGGGACGTCGAGTGAGGGCTATGGCTACACCTTC.

The rearrangement uses TRBV5-3 and TRBJ1-6; 9 nucleotides align to TRBD1. TRBV5-3 is annotated as an ORF whose role is uncertain. Trimming at V came to 4 bases and at J to 7 bases, leaving 9 bases not matched to a gene. The CDR3 consists of 16 residues. CDR3 coding DNA: TGTGCCAGAAGCGCGGGACAGGGTTTCGACAATTCACCCCTCCACTTT. Translated, it gives CARSAGQGFDNSPLHF.

Here the CDR3 DNA reads TGTGCCAGCAGCCAAGTCAGTTTAACGAACGAGCAGTACTTC. Its protein is CASSQVSLTNEQYF. The chain is built from TRBV4-2 and TRBJ2-7; D gene unclear. The CDR3 extends over 14 amino acids. Germline lookup yields CDR1 LGHNA and CDR2 YNFKEQ. V shed 1 base and J shed 5 bases, with 12 bases lying between them.

V and J are TRBV29-1 and TRBJ1-2; D is perhaps TRBD1 (5 bases). The CDR3 covers 13 residues. Germline CDR1 and CDR2: SQVTM and ANQGSEA. The V end was cut by 4 bases, the J end by 3 bases, with 12 bases between. This chain's CDR3 is CSVVQGSYYGYTF. CDR3 sequence (DNA): TGCAGCGTTGTGCAGGGCTCCTACTATGGCTACACCTTC.

CDR3 coding DNA: TGTGCCAGCTCACCACCGGTCCAGGGGAATGAAAAACTGTTTTTT. Translating it yields CASSPPVQGNEKLFF. The rearrangement links TRBV18 to TRBJ1-4; tentative D call: TRBD1 (6 bases). The ends were cut back, 0 bases at V and 5 bases at J, with 10 bases in the middle. The V gene's germline CDR1 is KGHSH and CDR2 LQKENI. The CDR3 covers 15 residues.

The chain couples TRBV7-9 to TRBJ2-5; D remains unclear. Trimming shortened V by 7 bases and J by 9 bases, and 21 bases separated the two germline ends. The germline V gene encodes CDR1 SEHNR and CDR2 FQNEAQ (reference sequence). The CDR3 has 14 amino acids. Here the CDR3 reads CASNSQANSSSQYF. The CDR3 nucleotides are TGTGCCAGCAACTCTCAAGCGAACTCCTCTTCCCAGTACTTC.

J is TRBJ2-3 and V is TRBV30, with no clear D. The V end lost 3 bases, the J end lost 3 bases, and 16 bases lay between the germline ends. This CDR3 has 15 residues. Looked up from germline, CDR1 is GTSNPN and CDR2 is SVGIG (reference sequence). Written as DNA, the CDR3 is TGTGCCTGGAGGCAAGGTTCCGACGGGACAGATACGCAGTATTTT. Encoded protein: CAWRQGSDGTDTQYF.

J is TRBJ2-1 and V is TRBV30, with 9 bases aligning to TRBD2. The germline V gene encodes CDR1 GTSNPN and CDR2 SVGIG (reference sequence). This CDR3 has 14 amino acids. The V and J ends lost 2 bases and 6 bases, in that order; junction bases with no gene match: 5. CDR3 DNA: TGTGCCTGGAGTCTCGGGACTAGCCGCAATGAGCAGTTCTTC. Translation: CAWSLGTSRNEQFF.

This clone was recorded only once. The V and J genes are TRBV19 and TRBJ2-7; a possible D gene is TRBD1 (6 bases). With 6 bases removed from V and 5 bases from J, the gap between germline ends came to 17 bases. Germline values: CDR1 LNHDA, CDR2 SQIVND (reference sequence). The length of the CDR3 is 14 residues. The CDR3, as DNA: TGTGCCAGTAGCCTCGACAGGTTTAAGAACGAGCAGTACTTC. This sequence encodes CASSLDRFKNEQYF.

The V and J genes are TRBV7-6 and TRBJ1-1; D possibly corresponds to TRBD1 (5 bases). The CDR3 is 18 residues long. Trimming shortened V by 4 bases and J by 2 bases, and 23 bases separated the two germline ends. Looked up from germline, CDR1 is SGHVS and CDR2 is FNYEAQ. CDR3 DNA sequence: TGTGCCAGCAGCTCTCAACCAGGGACTTTTTCGGGTAACACTGAAGCTTTCTTT. Translating gives CASSSQPGTFSGNTEAFF.

This chain joins TRBV15 and TRBJ1-1; D gene unclear. CDR3 size: 12 residues. Trimming left V 5 bases short and J 6 bases short, with 10 bases between. Per the germline V gene, CDR1 is LNHNV and CDR2 is YYDKDF (reference sequence). In DNA, the CDR3 is TGTGCCACCAGCGTTCTTGGTTCTGAAGCTTTCTTT. Its translation: CATSVLGSEAFF. The full variable domain, rest sourced from reference TRBV15 and TRBJ1-1, is DAMVIQNPRYQVTQFGKPVTLSCSQTLNHNVMYWYQQKSSQAPKLLFHYYDKDFNNEADTPDNFQSRRPNTSFCFLDIRSPGLGDTAMYLCATSVLGSEAFFGQGTRLTVV.

This sequence joins TRBV30 and TRBJ1-1; 9 nucleotides match TRBD1. From germline, CDR1 is GTSNPN and CDR2 SVGIG (reference sequence). The V and J ends lost 2 bases and 5 bases, in that order; junction bases with no gene match: 6. CDR3 size: 14 residues. CDR3 in DNA: TGTGCCTGGAGTACGGGACAGGGCGGTACTGAAGCTTTCTTT. Protein: CAWSTGQGGTEAFF.

The gene calls are TRBV5-6 and TRBJ1-1; a weak D match, TRBD1 (6 bases). Trimming took 3 bases from V and 9 from J, leaving 12 bases between them. The CDR3 has 12 residues. CDR1 and CDR2 from the germline V gene are SGHDT and YYEEEE. CDR3 in DNA: TGTGCCAGCAGCTCTCGGACAGCCCAAGCTTTCTTT. Translation gives CASSSRTAQAFF.

The chain uses TRBV2 and TRBJ1-2; 9 nucleotides match TRBD1. Germline V gene lookup returns CDR1 SNHLY and CDR2 FYNNEI. The CDR3 spans 14 residues. V shed 6 bases, J shed 5 bases, and the junction held 7 bases outside the gene matches. CDR3 DNA sequence: TGTGCCAGCAGGGCTACAGGGGGCGCTTATGGCTACACCTTC. Translation gives CASRATGGAYGYTF.

This clone was counted once. The chain carries TRBV7-2 and TRBJ1-1; possible D gene TRBD1, 5 bases. CDR1 and CDR2 (germline): SGHTA, FQGNSA. The CDR3 extends over 16 amino acids. Trimming cost V 2 bases and J 4 bases, with 17 bases left between them. The CDR3: CASSLMGPILGTEAFF. CDR3 coding DNA: TGTGCCAGCAGCTTAATGGGACCCATCCTCGGCACTGAAGCTTTCTTT. Combining the CDR3 with reference TRBV7-2 and TRBJ1-1 gives the whole variable domain GAGVSQSPSNKVTEKGKDVELRCDPISGHTALYWYRQSLGQGLEFLIYFQGNSAPDKSGLPSDRFSAERTGGSVSTLTIQRTQQEDSAVYLCASSLMGPILGTEAFFGQGTRLTVV.

V usage is TRBV30 and J usage is TRBJ1-3; 8 positions match TRBD1. The CDR3 spans 16 residues. Looked up from germline, CDR1 is GTSNPN and CDR2 is SVGIG (reference sequence). Losses at the gene ends were 0 bases for V and 3 bases for J; bases not matched to a gene: 7. This chain's CDR3 is CAWSVQTGGYGNTIYF. The CDR3 DNA reads as TGTGCCTGGAGTGTACAAACAGGGGGGTATGGAAACACCATATATTTT.

The rearrangement links TRBV11-3 to TRBJ2-7; TRBD2 is a possible D gene (5 bases). The V end lost 2 bases, the J end lost 4 bases, and 18 bases lay between the germline ends. In germline, CDR1 is SGHNT, CDR2 YENEEA. This CDR3 contains 16 residues. This chain's CDR3 is CASSLNRGSDSYEQYF. CDR3 in DNA: TGTGCCAGCAGCTTAAATCGAGGGTCGGATTCTTACGAGCAGTACTTC.

The chain uses TRBV6-5 and TRBJ1-2; TRBD1 matches at 7 bases. The V segment lost 8 bases and the J segment 0 bases; nucleotides outside the gene matches: 6. Germline CDR1 and CDR2: MNHEY and SVGAGI. CDR3 length: 14 residues. The CDR3 bases are TGTGCCAGCTCCAGGGGGAACGCTAACTATGGCTACACCTTC. Its translation: CASSRGNANYGYTF.

The CDR3 DNA reads TGTGCCAGCAGCTTCGGTCAGTCAGGCACAGATACGCAGTATTTT. It is translated as CASSFGQSGTDTQYF. The rearrangement links TRBV7-9 to TRBJ2-3; no definite D call. Trimming took 3 bases from V and 1 from J, leaving 11 bases between them. Germline CDR1 is SEHNR and CDR2 is FQNEAQ (reference sequence). The CDR3 totals 15 residues.

The chain couples TRBV4-1 to TRBJ1-1, with D uncertain. CDR3 length equals 15 residues. Germline CDR1 reads MGHRA; CDR2 reads YSYEKL. V lost 0 bases, J lost 11 bases, and 19 bases lay in between. CDR3 sequence (DNA): TGCGCCAGCAGCCAAGAAAATCGGAACGCCGGCGGGGCTTTCTTT. This sequence encodes CASSQENRNAGGAFF.